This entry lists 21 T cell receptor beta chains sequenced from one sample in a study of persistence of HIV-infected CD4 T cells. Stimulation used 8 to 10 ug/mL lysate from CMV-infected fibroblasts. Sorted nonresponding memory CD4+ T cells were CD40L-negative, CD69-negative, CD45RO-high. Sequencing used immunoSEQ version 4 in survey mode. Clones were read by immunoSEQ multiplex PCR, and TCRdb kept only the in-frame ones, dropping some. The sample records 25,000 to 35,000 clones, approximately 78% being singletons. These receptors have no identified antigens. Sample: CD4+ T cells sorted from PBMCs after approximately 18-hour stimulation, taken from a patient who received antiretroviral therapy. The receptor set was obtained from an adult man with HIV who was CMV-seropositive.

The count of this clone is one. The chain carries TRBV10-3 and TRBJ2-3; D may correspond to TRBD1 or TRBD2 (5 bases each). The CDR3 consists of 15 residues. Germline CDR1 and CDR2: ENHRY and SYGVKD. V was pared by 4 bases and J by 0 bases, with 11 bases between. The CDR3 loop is CAISGRDGSTDTQYF. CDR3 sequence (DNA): TGTGCCATCAGTGGCAGGGACGGTAGCACAGATACGCAGTATTTT.

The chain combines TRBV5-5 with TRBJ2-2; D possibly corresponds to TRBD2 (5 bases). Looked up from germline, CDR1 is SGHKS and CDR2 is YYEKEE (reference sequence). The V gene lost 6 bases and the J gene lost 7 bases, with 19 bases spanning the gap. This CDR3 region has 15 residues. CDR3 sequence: CASTPEWEKNGELFF. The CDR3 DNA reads TGTGCCAGCACCCCGGAGTGGGAGAAGAACGGGGAGCTGTTTTTT.

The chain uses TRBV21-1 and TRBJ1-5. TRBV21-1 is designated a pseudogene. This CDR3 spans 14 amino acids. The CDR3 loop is CASSKRFSNQPQHF. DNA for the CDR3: TGTGCCAGCAGCAAGAGGTTTAGCAATCAGCCCCAGCATTTT.

The CDR3 sequence is CATHGANQPQHF. The CDR3 DNA reads as TGTGCCACGCACGGGGCAAATCAGCCCCAGCATTTT. This chain links TRBV28 with TRBJ1-5; maybe TRBD1 (5 bases). Germline lookup yields CDR1 MDHEN and CDR2 SYDVKM. V lost 10 bases to trimming and J lost 4 bases, with 11 bases between them. The CDR3 is 12 amino acids.

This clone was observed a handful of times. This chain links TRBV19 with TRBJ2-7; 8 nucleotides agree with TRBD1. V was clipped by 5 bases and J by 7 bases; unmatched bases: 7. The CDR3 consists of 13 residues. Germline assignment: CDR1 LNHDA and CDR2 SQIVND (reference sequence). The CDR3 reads CASSFTGGLEQYF. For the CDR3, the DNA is TGTGCCAGTAGTTTCACAGGGGGGCTAGAGCAGTACTTC.

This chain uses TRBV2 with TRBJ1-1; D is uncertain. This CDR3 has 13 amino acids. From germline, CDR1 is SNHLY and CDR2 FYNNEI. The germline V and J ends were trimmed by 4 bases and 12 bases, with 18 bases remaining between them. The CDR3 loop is CASSVMRPDKTFF. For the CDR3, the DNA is TGTGCCAGCAGTGTTATGAGGCCAGACAAAACTTTCTTT.

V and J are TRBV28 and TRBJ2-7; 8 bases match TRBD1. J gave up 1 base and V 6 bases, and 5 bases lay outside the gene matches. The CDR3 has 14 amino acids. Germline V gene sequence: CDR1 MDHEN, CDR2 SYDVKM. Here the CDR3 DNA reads TGTGCCAGCAGCCCCGGACAGGGATCCTACGAGCAGTACTTC. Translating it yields CASSPGQGSYEQYF.

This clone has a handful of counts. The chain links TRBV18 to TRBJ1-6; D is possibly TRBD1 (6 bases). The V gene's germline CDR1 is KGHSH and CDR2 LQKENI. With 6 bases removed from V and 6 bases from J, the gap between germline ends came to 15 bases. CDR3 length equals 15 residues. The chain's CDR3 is CASSQQGMGNSPLHF. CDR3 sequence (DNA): TGTGCCAGCTCTCAACAGGGAATGGGTAATTCACCCCTCCACTTT.

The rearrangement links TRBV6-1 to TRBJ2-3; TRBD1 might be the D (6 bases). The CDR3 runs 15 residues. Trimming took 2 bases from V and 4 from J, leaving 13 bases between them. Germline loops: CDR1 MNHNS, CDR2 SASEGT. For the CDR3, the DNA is TGTGCCAGCAGTGAAAGGACAGCGGTTCCAGATACGCAGTATTTT. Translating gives CASSERTAVPDTQYF.

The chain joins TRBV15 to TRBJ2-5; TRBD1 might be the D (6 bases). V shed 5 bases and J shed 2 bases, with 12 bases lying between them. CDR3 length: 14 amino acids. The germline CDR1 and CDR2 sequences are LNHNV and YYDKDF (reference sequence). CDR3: CATSPRDNQETQYF. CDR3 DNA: TGTGCCACCAGCCCCCGGGACAATCAAGAGACCCAGTACTTC.

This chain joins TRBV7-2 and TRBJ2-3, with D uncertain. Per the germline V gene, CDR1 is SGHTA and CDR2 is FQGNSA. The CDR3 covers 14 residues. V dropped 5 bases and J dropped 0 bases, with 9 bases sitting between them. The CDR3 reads CASSKAGSTDTQYF. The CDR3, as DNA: TGTGCCAGCAGCAAAGCCGGTAGCACAGATACGCAGTATTTT. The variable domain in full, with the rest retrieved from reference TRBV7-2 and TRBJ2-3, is GAGVSQSPSNKVTEKGKDVELRCDPISGHTALYWYRQSLGQGLEFLIYFQGNSAPDKSGLPSDRFSAERTGGSVSTLTIQRTQQEDSAVYLCASSKAGSTDTQYFGPGTRLTVL.

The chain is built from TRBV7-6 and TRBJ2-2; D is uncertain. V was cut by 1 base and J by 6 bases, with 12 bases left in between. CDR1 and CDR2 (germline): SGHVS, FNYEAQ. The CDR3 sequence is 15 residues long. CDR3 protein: CASSLVGNRAGELFF. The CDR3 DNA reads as TGTGCCAGCAGCTTAGTGGGTAATAGGGCCGGGGAGCTGTTTTTT.

CDR3 sequence reads: CASSFRTGLVTNEKLFF. DNA for the CDR3: TGTGCCAGCAGCTTTCGGACAGGACTGGTAACTAATGAAAAACTGTTTTTT. The genes are TRBV5-4 and TRBJ1-4; 7 bases fit TRBD1. This CDR3 is 17 amino acids long. In germline, CDR1 is SGHNT, CDR2 YYREEE (reference sequence). V dropped 2 bases and J dropped 1; count of bases not matched to a gene: 8.

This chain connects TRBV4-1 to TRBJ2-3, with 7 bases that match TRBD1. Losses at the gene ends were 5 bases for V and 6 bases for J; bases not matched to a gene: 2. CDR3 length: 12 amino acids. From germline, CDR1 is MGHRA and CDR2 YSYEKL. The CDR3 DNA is TGCGCCAGCAGCTTACAGGGGGATACGCAGTATTTT. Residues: CASSLQGDTQYF.

The CDR3 DNA follows: TGCGCCAGCAGCAGCCGGGACAGAGGATACAATGAGCAGTTCTTC. Protein sequence: CASSSRDRGYNEQFF. The chain carries TRBV5-1 and TRBJ2-1, with 7 bases aligning to TRBD1. Germline CDR1 SGHRS, CDR2 YFSETQ. The CDR3 length is 15 residues. With 4 bases clipped from V and 4 bases from J, the junction kept 8 bases outside the gene matches.

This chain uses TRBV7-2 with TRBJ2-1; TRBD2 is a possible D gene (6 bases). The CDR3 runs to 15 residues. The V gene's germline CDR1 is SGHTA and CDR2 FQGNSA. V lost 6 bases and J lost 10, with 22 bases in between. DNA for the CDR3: TGTGCCAGCAGTGATCGGGGGTCTCGCTCTTGGGAGCAGTTCTTC. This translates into CASSDRGSRSWEQFF.

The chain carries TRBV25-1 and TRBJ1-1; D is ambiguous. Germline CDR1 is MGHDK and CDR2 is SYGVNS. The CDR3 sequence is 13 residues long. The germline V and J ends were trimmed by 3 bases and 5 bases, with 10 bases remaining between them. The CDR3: CASSDIGKTEAFF. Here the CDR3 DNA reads TGTGCCAGCAGTGATATCGGGAAGACTGAAGCTTTCTTT.

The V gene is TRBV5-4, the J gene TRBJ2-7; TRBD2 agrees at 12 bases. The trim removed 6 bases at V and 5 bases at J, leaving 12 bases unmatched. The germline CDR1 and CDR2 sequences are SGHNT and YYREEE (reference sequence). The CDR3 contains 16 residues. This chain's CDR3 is CASTPSSGGARNEQYF. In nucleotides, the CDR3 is TGTGCCAGCACCCCTTCTAGCGGGGGGGCCCGCAACGAGCAGTACTTC. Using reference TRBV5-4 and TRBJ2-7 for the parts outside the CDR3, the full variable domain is ETGVTQSPTHLIKTRGQQVTLRCSSQSGHNTVSWYQQALGQGPQFIFQYYREEENGRGNFPPRFSGLQFPNYSSELNVNALELDDSALYLCASTPSSGGARNEQYFGPGTRLTVT.

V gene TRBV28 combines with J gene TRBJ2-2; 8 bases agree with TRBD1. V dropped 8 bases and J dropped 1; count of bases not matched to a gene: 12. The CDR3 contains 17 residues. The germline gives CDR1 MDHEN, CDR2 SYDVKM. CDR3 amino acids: CASQALAGGKNTGELFF. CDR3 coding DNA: TGTGCCAGCCAGGCGTTGGCAGGGGGCAAGAACACCGGGGAGCTGTTTTTT.

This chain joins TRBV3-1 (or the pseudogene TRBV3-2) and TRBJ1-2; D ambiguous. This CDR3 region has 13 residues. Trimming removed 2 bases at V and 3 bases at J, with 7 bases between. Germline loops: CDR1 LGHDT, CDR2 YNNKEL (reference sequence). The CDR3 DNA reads TGTGCCAGCAGCCAAAACTACGACTATGGCTACACCTTC. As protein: CASSQNYDYGYTF.

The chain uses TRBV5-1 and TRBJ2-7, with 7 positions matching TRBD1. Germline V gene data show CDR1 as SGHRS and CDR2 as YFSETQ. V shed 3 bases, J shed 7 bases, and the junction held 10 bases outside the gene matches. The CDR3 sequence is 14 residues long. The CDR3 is CASSSGTAFWEQYF. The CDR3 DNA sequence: TGCGCCAGCAGCTCAGGGACAGCATTTTGGGAGCAGTACTTC.